The 27 T cell receptor beta chains in this list originate from one sample, sequenced in a study of control samples from healthy donors and cancer patients. Assay: immunoSEQ multiplex PCR; the TCRdb copy retains only in-frame clones and omits some. Of around 120,000 clones detected, around 90% appear once; the ten largest clones hold about 8.7%. Sequenced sample: blood. These TCRs come from a middle-aged man in good health.

The chain couples TRBV10-1 to TRBJ2-7, with D possibly TRBD2 on 7 matching bases. V was clipped by 0 bases and J by 6 bases, with 15 bases between them. Germline lookup yields CDR1 WNHNN and CDR2 SYGVQD (reference sequence). The CDR3 runs to 15 residues. The CDR3 sequence is CASSESRGGRSEQYF. The CDR3, as DNA: TGCGCCAGCAGTGAGTCGAGGGGGGGAAGGAGCGAGCAGTACTTC.

J is TRBJ2-3 and V is TRBV9; 9 bases line up with TRBD2. V lost 0 bases, J lost 2 bases, and 1 base stayed unmatched. The CDR3 contains 15 residues. CDR1 and CDR2 (germline): SGDLS, YYNGEE. CDR3 residues: CASSVGGGATDTQYF. CDR3 sequence (DNA): TGTGCCAGCAGCGTAGGCGGGGGGGCCACAGATACGCAGTATTTT.

V is TRBV7-2 and J is TRBJ1-1; D possibly corresponds to TRBD1 (5 bases). Germline CDR1 SGHTA, CDR2 FQGNSA. The germline V and J ends were trimmed by 5 bases and 11 bases, with 18 bases remaining between them. This CDR3 comprises 13 residues. The CDR3 nucleotides read TGTGCCAGCAGCCTTAGAGGGGTAGAAGAGGCTTTCTTT. Its protein is CASSLRGVEEAFF.

This rearrangement joins TRBV11-2 to TRBJ2-1; D not certain. This CDR3 comprises 11 residues. The V end was cut by 5 bases, the J end by 10 bases, with 9 bases between. Germline CDR1 SGHAT, CDR2 FQNNGV. CDR3 DNA: TGTGCCAGCAGCCTAACTGGGGAGCAGTTCTTC. It encodes CASSLTGEQFF.

The chain employs TRBV15 and TRBJ1-4; TRBD1 matches at 10 bases. Germline trimming cut 9 bases from V and 8 bases from J; bases unmatched to any gene: 9. This CDR3 is 14 amino acids long. Germline V gene lookup returns CDR1 LNHNV and CDR2 YYDKDF (reference sequence). For the CDR3, the DNA is TGTGCCACTGGCCGGGACAGGGGATTGGAAAAACTGTTTTTT. Translated: CATGRDRGLEKLFF.

The chain carries TRBV7-9 and TRBJ2-5; 8 positions match TRBD1. V shed 3 bases, J shed 4 bases, and the junction held 7 bases outside the gene matches. The CDR3 contains 15 residues. From germline, CDR1 is SEHNR and CDR2 FQNEAQ (reference sequence). CDR3 coding DNA: TGTGCCAGCAGCTTTACGACAGGGGTGGGAGAGACCCAGTACTTC. Translating gives CASSFTTGVGETQYF.

This chain uses TRBV6-2 or TRBV6-3 with TRBJ2-3; 9 nucleotides match TRBD2. With V trimmed by 3 bases and J by 8 bases, 9 bases remained unmatched. The CDR3 runs to 15 residues. Germline CDR1 reads MNHEY; CDR2 reads SVGEGT. The CDR3 DNA reads as TGTGCCAGCAGTTATAGCGGGGGAAACAGGGGTACGCAGTATTTT. It encodes CASSYSGGNRGTQYF.

This chain uses TRBV5-1 with TRBJ2-5; tentative D call: TRBD2 (6 bases). This CDR3 contains 16 residues. V shed 3 bases and J shed 5 bases, with 20 bases lying between them. CDR1 SGHRS and CDR2 YFSETQ come from the germline V gene. CDR3 sequence reads: CASSSPGTGVEETQYF. CDR3 nucleotides: TGCGCCAGCAGCTCCCCCGGGACGGGGGTCGAGGAGACCCAGTACTTC.

V is TRBV7-3 and J is TRBJ1-4, with a weak D call TRBD1 (5 bases). The CDR3 is 15 residues long. Germline CDR1 and CDR2: SGHTA and FQGTGA. Trimming cost V 5 bases and J 8 bases, with 18 bases left between them. The CDR3 sequence is CASSDQGIGWEKLFF. For the CDR3, the DNA is TGTGCCAGCAGCGACCAGGGAATAGGGTGGGAAAAACTGTTTTTT.

The chain couples TRBV9 to TRBJ2-1; TRBD2 agrees at 11 bases. The CDR3 has 16 amino acids. V trimming: 0 bases; J trimming: 7 bases; junction bases outside the gene matches: 6. Germline lookup yields CDR1 SGDLS and CDR2 YYNGEE. The CDR3 DNA reads TGTGCCAGCAGCGTAGGGAGACTAGCGGGGCGAAATGAGCAGTTCTTC. Its translation: CASSVGRLAGRNEQFF.

CDR3 in DNA: TGTGCCAGCAGCCGCGGCACAGCCAGGGACACCATATATTTT. Translated: CASSRGTARDTIYF. This chain joins TRBV3-1 (or the pseudogene TRBV3-2) and TRBJ1-3; a possible D gene is TRBD1 (5 bases). The CDR3 is made up of 14 amino acids. The V end lost 4 bases, the J end lost 8 bases, and 15 bases lay between the germline ends. Germline V gene data show CDR1 as LGHDT and CDR2 as YNNKEL (reference sequence).

The chain couples TRBV11-3 to TRBJ2-1; the match to TRBD1 covers 7 bases. CDR1 and CDR2 (germline): SGHNT, YENEEA. The CDR3 length is 18 residues. The J segment lost 6 bases and the V segment lost 5 bases, leaving 19 bases of the junction unmatched. The DNA of the CDR3 is TGTGCCAGCAGCGCACCGACAACAGGGACAGTCCCTTTCAATGAGCAGTTCTTC. Residues: CASSAPTTGTVPFNEQFF.

The chain uses TRBV29-1 and TRBJ1-3; possibly TRBD1 for D (5 bases). The CDR3 totals 13 residues. Trimming removed 4 bases from V and 0 bases from J, with 7 bases in between. The V gene's germline CDR1 is SQVTM and CDR2 ANQGSEA. The CDR3 reads CSVGDLSGNTIYF. DNA of the CDR3: TGCAGCGTTGGGGACCTCTCTGGAAACACCATATATTTT. The full variable domain, rest sourced from reference TRBV29-1 and TRBJ1-3, is SAVISQKPSRDICQRGTSLTIQCQVDSQVTMMFWYRQQPGQSLTLIATANQGSEATYESGFVIDKFPISRPNLTFSTLTVSNMSPEDSSIYLCSVGDLSGNTIYFGEGSWLTVV.

The chain employs TRBV19 and TRBJ1-3, with 7 positions matching TRBD1. V lost 6 bases and J lost 0; bases outside the gene matches: 5. CDR1 is LNHDA, CDR2 SQIVND, per germline (reference sequence). The CDR3 covers 15 residues. CDR3 coding DNA: TGTGCCAGTAGCCAGGACAGGTACTCTGGAAACACCATATATTTT. Amino acid sequence: CASSQDRYSGNTIYF.

The rearrangement links TRBV7-2 to TRBJ2-2; 8 nucleotides align to TRBD2. The V and J ends lost 2 bases and 5 bases, in that order; junction bases with no gene match: 7. The CDR3 spans 16 residues. The germline V gene has CDR1 SGHTA and CDR2 FQGNSA. This chain's CDR3 is CASSLLLTSVTGELFF. In DNA form, the CDR3 reads TGTGCCAGCAGCTTACTACTGACTAGCGTAACCGGGGAGCTGTTTTTT.

The chain carries TRBV5-1 and TRBJ2-1, with D tentatively TRBD1 or TRBD2 (7 bases each). Germline assignment: CDR1 SGHRS and CDR2 YFSETQ. The CDR3 is 14 residues long. Trimming pared 6 bases from V and 2 bases from J, leaving 12 bases between. CDR3 in amino acids: CASNRGGTYNEQFF. DNA for the CDR3: TGCGCCAGCAACAGGGGAGGGACCTACAATGAGCAGTTCTTC.

The chain couples TRBV5-6 to TRBJ2-1, with a weak D call TRBD1 (5 bases). Germline V CDR1 and CDR2: SGHDT, YYEEEE. V lost 1 base to trimming and J lost 6 bases, with 14 bases between them. The CDR3 totals 15 residues. CDR3 loop: CASSLLGPMANEQFF. The CDR3 DNA follows: TGTGCCAGCAGCTTGCTGGGGCCCATGGCCAATGAGCAGTTCTTC.

This clone was found once. The chain is built from TRBV5-5 and TRBJ2-3; 7 bases fit TRBD1. The junction had 3 bases not matched to a gene; V was cut back by 2 bases and J by 3 bases. Germline V gives CDR1 SGHKS, CDR2 YYEKEE (reference sequence). The CDR3 covers 14 residues. CDR3 loop: CASSFQGVTDTQYF. As DNA, the CDR3 is TGTGCCAGCAGCTTCCAGGGGGTTACAGATACGCAGTATTTT.

V is TRBV4-3 and J is TRBJ2-1, with D perhaps matching TRBD1 or TRBD2 (5 bases each). Looked up from germline, CDR1 is LGHNA and CDR2 is YSLEER. V lost 0 bases to trimming and J lost 5 bases, with 11 bases between them. CDR3 length equals 15 residues. The CDR3 loop is CASSQDWRGDNEQFF. In DNA, the CDR3 is TGCGCCAGCAGCCAAGATTGGAGAGGGGACAATGAGCAGTTCTTC.

In this sample, this clone turned up once. This chain uses TRBV30 with TRBJ1-3; D is ambiguous. The CDR3 has 13 amino acids. V was clipped by 4 bases and J by 0 bases, with 7 bases between them. Per the germline V gene, CDR1 is GTSNPN and CDR2 is SVGIG (reference sequence). The CDR3 sequence is CAWTSFSGNTIYF. In nucleotides, the CDR3 is TGTGCCTGGACGAGTTTCTCTGGAAACACCATATATTTT.

The rearrangement links TRBV6-5 to TRBJ2-1; maybe TRBD1 (7 bases). This CDR3 is built from 15 residues. V shed 7 bases and J shed 6 bases, with 19 bases lying between them. CDR1 is MNHEY, CDR2 SVGAGI, per germline. Here the CDR3 reads CASKEDRAGGNEQFF. In DNA, the CDR3 is TGTGCCAGCAAAGAAGACAGGGCCGGGGGCAATGAGCAGTTCTTC.

The V gene is TRBV24-1, the J gene TRBJ1-1; perhaps TRBD1 as D (5 bases). Germline CDR1 KGHDR, CDR2 SFDVKD. V lost 9 bases, J lost 6 bases, and 13 bases lay in between. The CDR3 runs 12 residues. The CDR3 coding sequence is TGTGCCACCCCTCCCCTAGGGGCTGAAGCTTTCTTT. It specifies CATPPLGAEAFF.

The chain has TRBV6-5 and TRBJ2-7; D remains unclear. This CDR3 spans 13 amino acids. V was trimmed by 0 bases and J by 6 bases, leaving 9 bases between them. Germline V gives CDR1 MNHEY, CDR2 SVGAGI. The CDR3 region is CASSYSRVGEQYF. The CDR3 DNA reads TGTGCCAGCAGTTACTCTAGGGTAGGCGAGCAGTACTTC.

For this clone: One junction end does not reproduce the germline sequence, and a read error may be involved. The chain carries TRBV4-1 and TRBJ1-2; possible D gene TRBD1, 6 bases. The germline CDR1 and CDR2 sequences are MGHRA and YSYEKL. CDR3 size: 16 residues. The CDR3 loop is CASRQDRSSANYGYTF. The CDR3 DNA is TGCGCCAGCAGGCAAGACAGGTCTTCAGCTAACTATGGCTACACCTTC.

This chain connects TRBV7-3 to TRBJ1-2; 8 bases are a match to TRBD1. V shed 6 bases and J 5 bases; nucleotides not matched to a gene: 5. This CDR3 is 13 amino acids long. Germline V gives CDR1 SGHTA, CDR2 FQGTGA. CDR3 protein: CASSRGQGYGYTF. The CDR3, as DNA: TGTGCCAGCAGTAGAGGACAGGGATATGGCTACACCTTC.

This clone occurred a few times. Other DNA sequences within the sample encode an identical CDR3. V and J are TRBV6-4 and TRBJ2-2; 8 bases line up with TRBD1. This CDR3 spans 14 amino acids. Trimming cost V 6 bases and J 1 base; bases outside gene matches: 1. From germline, CDR1 is MRHNA and CDR2 SNTAGT. The CDR3 here is CASSDRGNTGELFF. CDR3 DNA: TGTGCCAGCAGCGACAGGGGGAACACCGGGGAGCTGTTTTTT.

CDR3 in amino acids: CASSQPHMGPGNEQYF. CDR3 coding DNA: TGCGCCAGCAGCCAACCCCATATGGGTCCGGGGAACGAGCAGTACTTC. The chain has TRBV4-1 and TRBJ2-7; D perhaps matches TRBD2 (5 bases). The CDR3 covers 16 residues. The germline V gene encodes CDR1 MGHRA and CDR2 YSYEKL. The V and J ends lost 2 bases and 5 bases respectively, with 19 bases between them.